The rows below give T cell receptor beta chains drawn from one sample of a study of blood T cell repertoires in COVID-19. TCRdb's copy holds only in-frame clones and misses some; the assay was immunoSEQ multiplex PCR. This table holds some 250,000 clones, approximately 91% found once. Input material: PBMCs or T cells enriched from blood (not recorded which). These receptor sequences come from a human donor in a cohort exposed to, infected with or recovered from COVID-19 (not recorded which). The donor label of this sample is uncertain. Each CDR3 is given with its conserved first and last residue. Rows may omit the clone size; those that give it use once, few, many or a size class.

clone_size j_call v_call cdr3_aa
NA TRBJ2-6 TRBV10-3 CAISDAESGANVLTF
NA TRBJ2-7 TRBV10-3 CAISFNPGQGSEQYF
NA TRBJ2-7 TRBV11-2 CASSLGAQGSYEQYF
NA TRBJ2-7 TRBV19 CASRPGTSYEQYF
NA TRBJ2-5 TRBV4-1 CASSQDRTSGGSETQYF
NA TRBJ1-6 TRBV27 CASSFGQGNNSPLHF
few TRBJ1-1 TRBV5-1 CASSGQGNTEAFF
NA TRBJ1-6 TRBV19 CASSPGQGNSPLHF
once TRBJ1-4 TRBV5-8 CASSLEGAHNEKLFF
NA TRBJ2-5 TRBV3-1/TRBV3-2 CASSQSSGGQETQYF
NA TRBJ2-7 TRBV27 CASGPGDNSYEQYF
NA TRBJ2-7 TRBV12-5 CASGFGQISYEQYF
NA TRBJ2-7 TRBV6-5 CASRDRGFNDEQYF
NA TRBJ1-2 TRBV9 CASSVGSGANYGYTF
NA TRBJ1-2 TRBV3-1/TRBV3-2 CASSHTDRGYTF
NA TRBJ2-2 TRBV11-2 CASSLEGLDSGELFF
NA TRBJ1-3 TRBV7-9 CASSLTRTGAGNTIYF
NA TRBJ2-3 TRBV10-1 CASSDVRSTDTQYF
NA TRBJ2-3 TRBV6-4 CASSGSGGATDTQYF
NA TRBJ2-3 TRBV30 CAWSPLAFADTQYF
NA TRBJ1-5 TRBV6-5 CASRHRAGQPQHF
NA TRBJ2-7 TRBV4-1 CASSQAYASGYEQYF
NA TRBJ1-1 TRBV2 CASTAIMNTEAFF
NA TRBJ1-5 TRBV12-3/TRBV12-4 CASSEGHNQPQHF
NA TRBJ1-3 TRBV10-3 CAIGGGQGKHTIYF
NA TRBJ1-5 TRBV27 CASSTRGNQPQHF
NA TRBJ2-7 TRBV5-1 CASGGTGRHEQYF
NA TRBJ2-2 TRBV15 CATSNTAVGGELFF
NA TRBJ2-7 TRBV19 CATSEQGSYEQYF
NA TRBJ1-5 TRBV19 CAAGGPGRNQPQHF
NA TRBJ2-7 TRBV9 CATSRGSGDEQYF
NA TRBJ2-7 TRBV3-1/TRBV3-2 CASSPTGTSGAYEQYF
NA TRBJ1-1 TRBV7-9 CASSFGQGKAFF
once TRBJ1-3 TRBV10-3 CAISTFAISSGNTIYF
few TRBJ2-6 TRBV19 CASSIDSSGANVLTF
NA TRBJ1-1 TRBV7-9 CASSLMQDGGTEAFF
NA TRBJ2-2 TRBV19 CASSQGGGFTGELFF
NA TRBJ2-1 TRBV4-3 CASSHPGTYNEQFF